A selection of T cell receptor beta chains follows, all from one sample in a study of T cells after yellow fever vaccination. MiXCR, applied by TCRdb to the 5' RACE reads, yields one record per CDR3 protein. This table has over 150,000 distinct CDR3 sequences, roughly 6.4% appearing once. The material was CD4+ T cells sorted from PBMCs, obtained on the day of the first yellow fever vaccination. The receptor set was obtained from a young man who received the YFV17D yellow fever vaccine. The CDR3 runs from the conserved cysteine through the conserved F or W. D genes are given only for firm matches. Clone size is shown for a subset of rows, as once, few, many or a class of expanded clone.

j_call cdr3_length d_call clone_size v_call cdr3_nt cdr3_aa
TRBJ2-4 15 - many TRBV20-1 TGCAGTGCTGGGAAAGACACTCGGGCATGGAACATTCAGTACTTC CSAGKDTRAWNIQYF
TRBJ2-3 15 TRBD1 - TRBV5-4 TGTGCCAGCACCGAAGGACAGGGGCGGATAGATACGCAGTATTTT CASTEGQGRIDTQYF
TRBJ2-5 14 TRBD2 many TRBV7-2 TGTGCCAGCAGCCTTCGACTAGCGGGGGGGCGTCAGTACTTC CASSLRLAGGRQYF
TRBJ2-7 13 - few TRBV12-3/TRBV12-4 TGTGCCAGCAGTCCGTACAGGGACTCCGAGCAGTACTTC CASSPYRDSEQYF
TRBJ2-2 16 TRBD2 - TRBV11-2 TGTGCCAGCAGCTTAGCGGGGGGGTTGGACACCGGGGAGCTGTTTTTT CASSLAGGLDTGELFF
TRBJ1-6 18 - - TRBV5-5 TGTGCCAGCAGCTTGGACGATGGGGGTAGCTCCTATAATTCACCCCTCCACTTT CASSLDDGGSSYNSPLHF
TRBJ2-3 16 - many TRBV7-2 TGTGCCAGCAGCTTAGGGGCGCCCGTGCTCACAGATACGCAGTATTTT CASSLGAPVLTDTQYF
TRBJ1-4 14 - few TRBV11-2 TGTGCCAGCAGTTGGACCGCCGGGGTTGAAAAACTGTTTTTT CASSWTAGVEKLFF
TRBJ2-2 17 TRBD2 many TRBV20-1 TGCAGTGCTAGAGGTCCTAGCGGGGGGGCCGGCACCGGGGAGCTGTTTTTT CSARGPSGGAGTGELFF
TRBJ2-3 13 - few TRBV6-2/TRBV6-3 TGTGCCAGCACGAGTTCACGCACAGATACGCAGTATTTT CASTSSRTDTQYF
TRBJ2-1 17 TRBD2 many TRBV4-2 TGTGCCAGCAGCCAAAGGACTAGCGGGGACTCCTACAATGAGCAGTTCTTC CASSQRTSGDSYNEQFF
TRBJ2-1 19 TRBD2 many TRBV5-1 TGCGCCAGCAGCTTGGGCGGGACTAGCGGTTCGATATCTTACAATGAGCAGTTCTTC CASSLGGTSGSISYNEQFF
TRBJ2-1 14 - many TRBV7-3 TGTGCCAGCAGCTTAACCCGTTGGGGAGATGAGCAGTTCTTC CASSLTRWGDEQFF
TRBJ1-1 12 - few TRBV18 TGTGCCAGCGCCAACATGAACACTGAAGCTTTCTTT CASANMNTEAFF
TRBJ1-1 16 TRBD1 few TRBV6-2/TRBV6-3 TGTGCCAGCAGTTATCCCGGTCGACAGGGAAACACTGAAGCTTTCTTT CASSYPGRQGNTEAFF
TRBJ1-1 13 - many TRBV7-9 TGTGCCAGCAGCTCCATAGGGAACACTGAAGCTTTCTTT CASSSIGNTEAFF
TRBJ2-2 16 TRBD2 many TRBV5-4 TGTGCCAGCAGCACGTCCAGCGGGGGGAACACCGGGGAGCTGTTTTTT CASSTSSGGNTGELFF
TRBJ2-1 13 - - TRBV28 TGTGCCGCCGGCGGGACTCCTTGGGATGAGCAGTTCTTC CAAGGTPWDEQFF
TRBJ2-1 15 - many TRBV2 TGTGCCAGCAGGTCCGCCGGTCTGACCCGCGGTGAGCAGTTCTTC CASRSAGLTRGEQFF
TRBJ1-2 15 TRBD1 - TRBV6-5 TGTGCCAGCAGCACCACCGGGACAGGGGAAGGACCTTACACCTTC CASSTTGTGEGPYTF
TRBJ2-1 17 - many TRBV10-3 TGTGCCATCAGTGGAACCAACGGGATCCCGACTAGCAATGAGCAGTTCTTC CAISGTNGIPTSNEQFF
TRBJ1-1 14 - many TRBV5-1 TGCGCCAGCAGCTTCGAACGCAGGAACACTGAAGCTTTCTTT CASSFERRNTEAFF